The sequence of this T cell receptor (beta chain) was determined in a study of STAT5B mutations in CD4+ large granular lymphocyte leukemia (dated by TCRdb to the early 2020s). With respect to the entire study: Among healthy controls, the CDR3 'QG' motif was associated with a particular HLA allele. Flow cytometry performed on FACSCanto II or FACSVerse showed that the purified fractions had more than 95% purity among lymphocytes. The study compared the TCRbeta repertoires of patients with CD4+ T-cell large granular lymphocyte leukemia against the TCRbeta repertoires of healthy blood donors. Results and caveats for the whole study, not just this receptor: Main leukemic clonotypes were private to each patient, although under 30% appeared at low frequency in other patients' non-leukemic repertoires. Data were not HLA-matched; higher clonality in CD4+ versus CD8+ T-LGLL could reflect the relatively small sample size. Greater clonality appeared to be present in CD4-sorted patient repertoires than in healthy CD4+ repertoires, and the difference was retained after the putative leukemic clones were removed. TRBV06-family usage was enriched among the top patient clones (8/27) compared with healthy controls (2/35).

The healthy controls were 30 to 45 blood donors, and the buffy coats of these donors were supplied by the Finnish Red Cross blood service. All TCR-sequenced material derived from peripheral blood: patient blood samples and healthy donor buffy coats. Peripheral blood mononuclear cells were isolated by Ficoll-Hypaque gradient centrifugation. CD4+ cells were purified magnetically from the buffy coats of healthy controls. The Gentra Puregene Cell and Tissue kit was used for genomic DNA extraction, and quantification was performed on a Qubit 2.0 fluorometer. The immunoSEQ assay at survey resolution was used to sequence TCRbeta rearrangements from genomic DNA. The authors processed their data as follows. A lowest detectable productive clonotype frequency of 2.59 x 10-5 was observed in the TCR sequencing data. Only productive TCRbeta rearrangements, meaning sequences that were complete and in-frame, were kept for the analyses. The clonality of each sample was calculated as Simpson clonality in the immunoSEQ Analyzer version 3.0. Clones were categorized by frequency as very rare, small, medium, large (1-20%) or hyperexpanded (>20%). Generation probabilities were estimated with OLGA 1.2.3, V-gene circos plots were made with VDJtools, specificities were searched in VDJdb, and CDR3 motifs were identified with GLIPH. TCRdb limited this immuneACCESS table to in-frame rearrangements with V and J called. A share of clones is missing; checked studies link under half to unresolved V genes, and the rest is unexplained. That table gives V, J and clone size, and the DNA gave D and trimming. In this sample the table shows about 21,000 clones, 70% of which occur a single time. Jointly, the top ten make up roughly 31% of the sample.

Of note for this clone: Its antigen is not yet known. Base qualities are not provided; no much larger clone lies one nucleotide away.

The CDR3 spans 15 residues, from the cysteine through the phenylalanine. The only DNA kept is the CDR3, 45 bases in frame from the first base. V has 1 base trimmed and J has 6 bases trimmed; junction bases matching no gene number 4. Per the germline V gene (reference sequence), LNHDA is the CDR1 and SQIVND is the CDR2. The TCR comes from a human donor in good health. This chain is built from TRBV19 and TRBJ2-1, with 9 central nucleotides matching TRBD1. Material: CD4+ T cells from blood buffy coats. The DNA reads TGTGCCAGTAGTATAGTAGGGACAGGGATCAATGAGCAGTTCTTC. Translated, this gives CASSIVGTGINEQFF.